This T cell receptor beta chain was identified in a study of OX40 agonist ivuxolimab in advanced cancers. Background for the entire study: The costimulatory receptor OX40 (CD134) was targeted by ivuxolimab, a fully human IgG2 agonistic monoclonal antibody. Intravenous ivuxolimab was administered to patients every 2 weeks at six dose levels: 0.01, 0.1, 0.3, 1.5, 3 and 10 mg/kg. Of the approximately 54 patients in dose escalation, about 20 had hepatocellular carcinoma, roughly 15 had melanoma, 9 had renal cell carcinoma and 9 had head and neck cancer. In the dose-escalation cohort, roughly 80% of patients were male, and the mean age was around 60 years, with a range of about 23 to 85. Prior anti-PD-1, anti-PD-L1 or anti-CTLA-4 therapy was permitted, and checkpoint inhibitors had been received by around 39% of dose-escalation patients. Partial responses occurred in three dose-escalation patients: two with cutaneous melanoma and one with hepatocellular carcinoma. Peripheral TCRbeta sequencing aimed to test whether ivuxolimab altered TCR sequence diversity and caused clonal T-cell expansion. The monotherapy dose-escalation portion (N of about 50 patients) of the phase I ivuxolimab trial is reported in the paper.

Comments on this clone: Its cognate antigen has yet to be identified. No quality values exist for individual bases; no much larger clone is one base distant.

Genomic DNA was extracted from sorted cells for sequencing of the TCRbeta CDR3 region. The immunoSEQ Assay was used to sequence the TCRbeta CDR3 regions. TCRdb holds this immuneACCESS table with in-frame rearrangements only. Some clones are missing; in checked studies, unresolved V genes explain under half, and the rest has no known cause. The sample table holds fewer than 85,000 clones, of which 92% were seen once. The top ten clonotypes cover more than 8.5% of the sample. Paper-wide results and their limitations: In the 0.1-3.0 mg/kg groups, partial responders were among the patients with the lowest normalized peripheral clonal expansion, particularly in CD8+ T cells. After ivuxolimab, expanded clones were on average more numerous among CD8+ T cells than among CD4+ T cells. Low levels of normalized T-cell clonal expansion were also shown by some nonresponding patients. At doses of 0.1 to 3.0 mg/kg, clonal expansion of both CD4+ and CD8+ blood T cells was observed from baseline to week 6. Which antigens the clonally expanded peripheral T cells were specific for was not determined.

The germline V gene supplies CDR1 SGHDT and CDR2 YYEEEE. CDR3 length: 16 amino acids, cysteine to phenylalanine. Only the CDR3 DNA is retained, 48 bases long and in frame from the first base. Patients with autoimmune disease history or receiving systemic immunosuppression were excluded from the trial. Peripheral blood for TCR sequencing was drawn from every dose cohort at baseline, at cycle 4 day 1 and at cycle 7 day 1. Samples came from an open-label, multicenter, first-in-human phase I dose-escalation trial of ivuxolimab. Adults with locally advanced or metastatic melanoma, renal cell carcinoma, hepatocellular carcinoma or head and neck squamous cell carcinoma were enrolled in the trial. Before TCR sequencing, CD4+ T cells and CD8+ T cells were sorted from peripheral blood as separate populations.

Rearrangement joined TRBV5-6 to TRBJ2-5; D gene: possibly TRBD1, on 6 matching bases. The end of the DNA aligns better with TRBJ2-7, so the J call may be wrong. The source is an adult with an advanced solid tumor such as melanoma, head and neck, liver or kidney cancer. The source was CD4+ or CD8+ T cells sorted from blood, collected in a trial of the OX40 agonist ivuxolimab. The CDR3 in this case is CASSAPRTAGTYEQYF. The sequenced DNA is TGTGCCAGCAGCGCCCCCAGGACAGCAGGTACCTACGAGCAGTACTTC.